Listed below are T cell receptor beta chains from one sample, sequenced in a study of Ad26.COV2.S vaccination and SARS-CoV-2 variants. Method: immunoSEQ multiplex PCR; TCRdb's copy keeps in-frame clones and lacks some. The table has roughly 380,000 clones, roughly 85% seen once; the top ten hold roughly 3.1%. The sequencing here drew on peripheral blood, taken in a trial of Ad26.COV2.S vaccine versus placebo. These receptors came from a person aged 18-65 years who received the Ad26.COV2.S COVID-19 vaccine or a placebo. Each CDR3 is given with its conserved first and last residue. D genes are given only for firm matches. A clone size is listed for some rows: how often the clone was seen (once, few, many), or a class if it is expanded.

CDR3aa	CDR3nt	abundance	d_gene	j_gene	v_gene
CASSYSMAQPEAFF	TGTGCCAGCAGTTACTCGATGGCTCAGCCAGAAGCTTTCTTT	NA	NA	TRBJ1-1	TRBV6-5
CASSGGIGELFF	TGTGCCAGCAGTGGAGGGATCGGGGAGCTGTTTTTT	NA	NA	TRBJ2-2	TRBV2
CASSEARGATYNEQFF	TGTGCCAGCAGTGAAGCACGGGGGGCCACCTACAATGAGCAGTTCTTC	NA	NA	TRBJ2-1	TRBV11-2
CASKGLLNYGYTF	TGTGCCAGTAAAGGCCTACTTAACTATGGCTACACCTTC	few	NA	TRBJ1-2	TRBV19
CASGPGALSYNEQFF	TGTGCTAGTGGCCCGGGGGCCCTATCCTACAATGAGCAGTTCTTC	NA	NA	TRBJ2-1	TRBV12-5
CASSLRGRASSYEQYF	TGTGCCAGCAGTTTACGGGGGAGGGCCAGCTCCTACGAGCAGTACTTC	once	TRBD2	TRBJ2-7	TRBV6-2/TRBV6-3
CASSRTGVGEQYF	TGCGCCAGCAGCAGGACAGGGGTCGGCGAGCAGTACTTC	NA	TRBD1	TRBJ2-7	TRBV10-1
CASSPGPGEDEKLFF	TGTGCCAGCAGCCCCGGACCAGGGGAAGATGAAAAACTGTTTTTT	NA	NA	TRBJ1-4	TRBV5-4
CASSVAVSYEQYF	TGTGCCAGCAGCGTAGCCGTTTCCTACGAGCAGTACTTC	NA	NA	TRBJ2-7	TRBV9
CASSLKSGYEQYF	TGTGCCAGCAGCTTAAAATCCGGCTACGAGCAGTACTTC	NA	NA	TRBJ2-7	TRBV11-3
CASSRLGAGGQETQYF	TGTGCCAGTTCTCGCCTGGGGGCGGGAGGACAAGAGACCCAGTACTTC	NA	TRBD2	TRBJ2-5	TRBV7-7
CASSPPPGSGGRGRTQYF	TGTGCCAGCAGCCCACCTCCCGGTTCGGGGGGCCGAGGTCGGACCCAGTACTTC	NA	NA	TRBJ2-5	TRBV7-2
CATSDFSVWGSSGELFF	TGTGCCACCAGTGATTTTTCGGTTTGGGGGTCATCCGGGGAGCTGTTTTTT	NA	NA	TRBJ2-2	TRBV24-1
CASSLWTGNNSPLHF	TGTGCCAGCAGCTTATGGACAGGGAATAATTCACCCCTCCACTTT	NA	TRBD1	TRBJ1-6	TRBV13
CASSLGLGTGNQPQHF	TGCGCCAGCAGCTTAGGGCTAGGGACAGGGAATCAGCCCCAGCATTTT	NA	TRBD1	TRBJ1-5	TRBV5-1
CATSRDRERGQPQHF	TGTGCCACCAGCAGAGATCGGGAAAGGGGTCAGCCCCAGCATTTT	NA	NA	TRBJ1-5	TRBV15
CASSLVYRGRETQYF	TGTGCCAGCAGCTTGGTTTACAGGGGGCGGGAGACCCAGTACTTC	NA	TRBD1	TRBJ2-5	TRBV5-6
CASSFSSGGTDTQYF	TGTGCCAGCAGCTTCTCAAGCGGGGGGACAGATACGCAGTATTTT	once	TRBD2	TRBJ2-3	TRBV7-9
CASTSRPSGGPASTDTQYF	TGTGCCAGCACGAGCCGCCCTAGCGGGGGGCCGGCTAGCACAGATACGCAGTATTTT	NA	TRBD2	TRBJ2-3	TRBV27
CASSSKGLAGFGELFF	TGTGCCAGCAGTTCCAAGGGACTAGCGGGGTTCGGGGAGCTGTTTTTT	NA	TRBD2	TRBJ2-2	TRBV6-6
CAWSVLRNTEAFF	TGTGCCTGGAGTGTACTCCGGAACACTGAAGCTTTCTTT	NA	NA	TRBJ1-1	TRBV30